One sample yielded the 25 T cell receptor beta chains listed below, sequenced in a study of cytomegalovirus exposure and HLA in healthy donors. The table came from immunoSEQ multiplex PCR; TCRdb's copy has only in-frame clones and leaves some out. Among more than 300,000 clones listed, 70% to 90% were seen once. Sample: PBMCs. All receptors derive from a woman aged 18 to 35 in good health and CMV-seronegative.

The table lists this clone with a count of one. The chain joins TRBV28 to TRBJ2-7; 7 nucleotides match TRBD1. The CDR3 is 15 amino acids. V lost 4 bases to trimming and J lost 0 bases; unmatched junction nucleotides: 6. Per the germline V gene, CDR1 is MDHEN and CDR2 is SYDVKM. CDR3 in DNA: TGTGCCAGCAGTTCACCGGGACAGTCCTCCTACGAGCAGTACTTC. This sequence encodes CASSSPGQSSYEQYF.

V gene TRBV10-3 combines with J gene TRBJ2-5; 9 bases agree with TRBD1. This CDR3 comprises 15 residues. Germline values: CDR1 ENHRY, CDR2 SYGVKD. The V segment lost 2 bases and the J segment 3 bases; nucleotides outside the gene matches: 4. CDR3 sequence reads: CAISEARDREETQYF. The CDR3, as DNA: TGTGCCATCAGTGAGGCCCGGGACAGGGAAGAGACCCAGTACTTC.

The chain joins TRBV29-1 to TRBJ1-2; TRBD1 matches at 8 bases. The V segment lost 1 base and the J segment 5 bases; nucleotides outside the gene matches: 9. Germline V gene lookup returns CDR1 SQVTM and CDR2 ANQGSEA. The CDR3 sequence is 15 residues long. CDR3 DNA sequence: TGCAGCGTTGAAGTGGGGCAGGGGGCTAGATATGGCTACACCTTC. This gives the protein CSVEVGQGARYGYTF.

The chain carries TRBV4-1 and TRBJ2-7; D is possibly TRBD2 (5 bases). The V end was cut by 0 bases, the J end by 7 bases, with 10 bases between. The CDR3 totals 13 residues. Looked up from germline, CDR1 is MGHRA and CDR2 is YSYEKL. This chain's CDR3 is CASSQEVRGEQYF. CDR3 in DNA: TGCGCCAGCAGCCAAGAGGTGCGAGGGGAGCAGTACTTC.

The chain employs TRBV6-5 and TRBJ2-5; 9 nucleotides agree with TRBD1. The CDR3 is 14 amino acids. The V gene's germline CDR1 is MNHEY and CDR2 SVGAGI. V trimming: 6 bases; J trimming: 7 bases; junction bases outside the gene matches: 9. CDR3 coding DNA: TGTGCCAGCAGAGGACAGGGGCCGGCCGGGACCCAGTACTTC. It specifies CASRGQGPAGTQYF.

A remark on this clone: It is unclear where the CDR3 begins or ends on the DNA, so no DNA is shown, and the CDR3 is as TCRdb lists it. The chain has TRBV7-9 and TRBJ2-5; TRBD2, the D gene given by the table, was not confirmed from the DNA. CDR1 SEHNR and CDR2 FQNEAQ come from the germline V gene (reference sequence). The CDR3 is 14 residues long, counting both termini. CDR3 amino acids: CASSILGGRETQYF.

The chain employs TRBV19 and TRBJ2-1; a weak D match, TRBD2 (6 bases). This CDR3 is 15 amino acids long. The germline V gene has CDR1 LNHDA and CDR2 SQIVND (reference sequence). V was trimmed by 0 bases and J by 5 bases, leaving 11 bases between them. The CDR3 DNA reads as TGTGCCAGTAGTATAGACGGGAGTTCCCACAATGAGCAGTTCTTC. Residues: CASSIDGSSHNEQFF.

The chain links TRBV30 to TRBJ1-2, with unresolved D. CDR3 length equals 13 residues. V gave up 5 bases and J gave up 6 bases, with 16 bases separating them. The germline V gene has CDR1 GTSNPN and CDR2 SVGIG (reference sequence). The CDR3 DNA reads TGTGCCTGGCGGGGAATTAATGGCGATGGCTACACCTTC. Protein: CAWRGINGDGYTF.

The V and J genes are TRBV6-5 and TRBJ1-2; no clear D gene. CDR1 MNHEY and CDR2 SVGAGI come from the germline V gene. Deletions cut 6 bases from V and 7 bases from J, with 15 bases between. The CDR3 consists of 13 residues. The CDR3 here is CASSPPGARGYTF. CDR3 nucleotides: TGTGCCAGCAGCCCCCCGGGAGCGCGTGGCTACACCTTC.

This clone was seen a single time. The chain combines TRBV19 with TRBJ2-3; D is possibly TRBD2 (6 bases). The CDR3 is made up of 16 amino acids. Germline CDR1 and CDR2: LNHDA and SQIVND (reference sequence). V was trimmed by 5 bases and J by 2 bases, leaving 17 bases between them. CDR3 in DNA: TGTGCCAGTAGTGGAATTCGTAGCGGTTACACAGATACGCAGTATTTT. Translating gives CASSGIRSGYTDTQYF. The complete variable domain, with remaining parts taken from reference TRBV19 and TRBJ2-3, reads DGGITQSPKYLFRKEGQNVTLSCEQNLNHDAMYWYRQDPGQGLRLIYYSQIVNDFQKGDIAEGYSVSREKKESFPLTVTSAQKNPTAFYLCASSGIRSGYTDTQYFGPGTRLTVL.

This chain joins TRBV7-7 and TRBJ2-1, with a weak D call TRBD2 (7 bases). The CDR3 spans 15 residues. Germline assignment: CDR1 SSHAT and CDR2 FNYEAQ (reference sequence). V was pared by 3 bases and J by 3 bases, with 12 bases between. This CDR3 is CASSLRGGDYNEQFF. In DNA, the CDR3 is TGTGCCAGCAGCTTGCGAGGGGGGGACTACAATGAGCAGTTCTTC.

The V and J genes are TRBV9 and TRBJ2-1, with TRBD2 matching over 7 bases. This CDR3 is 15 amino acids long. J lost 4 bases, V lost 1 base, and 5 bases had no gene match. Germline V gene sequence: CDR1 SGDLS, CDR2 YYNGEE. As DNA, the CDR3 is TGTGCCAGCAGCGTATCGTCTAGCGGTTACAATGAGCAGTTCTTC. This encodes CASSVSSSGYNEQFF. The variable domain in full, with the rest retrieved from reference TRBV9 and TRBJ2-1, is DSGVTQTPKHLITATGQRVTLRCSPRSGDLSVYWYQQSLDQGLQFLIQYYNGEERAKGNILERFSAQQFPDLHSELNLSSLELGDSALYFCASSVSSSGYNEQFFGPGTRLTVL.

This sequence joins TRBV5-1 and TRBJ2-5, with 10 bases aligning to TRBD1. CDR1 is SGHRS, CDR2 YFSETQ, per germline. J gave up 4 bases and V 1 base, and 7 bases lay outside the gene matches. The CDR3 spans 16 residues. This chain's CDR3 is CASSLPGTGAGETQYF. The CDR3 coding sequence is TGCGCCAGCAGCTTGCCGGGGACAGGGGCGGGAGAGACCCAGTACTTC.

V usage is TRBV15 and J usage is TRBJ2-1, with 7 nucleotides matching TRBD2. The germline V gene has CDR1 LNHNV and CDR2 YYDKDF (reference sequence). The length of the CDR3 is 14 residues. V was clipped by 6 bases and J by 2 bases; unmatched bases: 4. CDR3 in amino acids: CATRMGRAYNEQFF. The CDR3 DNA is TGTGCCACCAGGATGGGGAGGGCCTACAATGAGCAGTTCTTC.

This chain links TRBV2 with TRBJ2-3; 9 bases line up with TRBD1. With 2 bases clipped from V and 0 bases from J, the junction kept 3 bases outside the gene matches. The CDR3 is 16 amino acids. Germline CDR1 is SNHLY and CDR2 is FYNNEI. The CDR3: CASSELGTGSTDTQYF. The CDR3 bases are TGTGCCAGCAGTGAATTGGGGACAGGGAGCACAGATACGCAGTATTTT.

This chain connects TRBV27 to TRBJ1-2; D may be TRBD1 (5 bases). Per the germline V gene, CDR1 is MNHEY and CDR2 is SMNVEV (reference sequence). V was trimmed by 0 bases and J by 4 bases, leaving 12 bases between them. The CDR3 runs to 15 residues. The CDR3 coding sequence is TGTGCCAGCAGTTTATCCCCGGACAACCTCTATGGCTACACCTTC. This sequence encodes CASSLSPDNLYGYTF.

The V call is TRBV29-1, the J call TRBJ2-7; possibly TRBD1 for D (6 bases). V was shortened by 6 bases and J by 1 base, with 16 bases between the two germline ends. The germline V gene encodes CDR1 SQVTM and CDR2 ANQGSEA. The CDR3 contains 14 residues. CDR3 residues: CSVKARGESYEQYF. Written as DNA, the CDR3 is TGCAGCGTCAAAGCCAGGGGCGAGTCCTACGAGCAGTACTTC.

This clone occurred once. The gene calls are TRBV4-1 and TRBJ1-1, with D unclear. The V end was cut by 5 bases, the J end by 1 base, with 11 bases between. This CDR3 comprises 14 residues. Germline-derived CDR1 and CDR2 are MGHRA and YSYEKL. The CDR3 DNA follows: TGCGCCAGCAGCGATGGGCGCCCGAACACTGAAGCTTTCTTT. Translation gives CASSDGRPNTEAFF.

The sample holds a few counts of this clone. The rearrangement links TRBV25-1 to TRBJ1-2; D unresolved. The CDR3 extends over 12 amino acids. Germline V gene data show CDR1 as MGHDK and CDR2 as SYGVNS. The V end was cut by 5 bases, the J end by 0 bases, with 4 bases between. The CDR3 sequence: CASSRSNYGYTF. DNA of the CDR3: TGTGCCAGCAGTCGTTCTAACTATGGCTACACCTTC.

The CDR3 loop reads CASSQDLDSEAFF. The CDR3 DNA reads TGCGCCAGCAGCCAAGACCTGGACAGTGAAGCTTTCTTT. The rearrangement uses TRBV4-3 and TRBJ1-1, with a tentative D call TRBD1 (6 bases). This CDR3 is 13 amino acids long. The germline CDR1 and CDR2 sequences are LGHNA and YSLEER. V was cut by 0 bases and J by 7 bases, with 9 bases left in between.

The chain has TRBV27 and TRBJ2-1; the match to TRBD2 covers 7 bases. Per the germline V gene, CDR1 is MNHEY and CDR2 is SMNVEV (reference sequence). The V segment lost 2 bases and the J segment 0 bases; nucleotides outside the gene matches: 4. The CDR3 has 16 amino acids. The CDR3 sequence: CASSLRGGSSYNEQFF. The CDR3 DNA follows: TGTGCCAGCAGTTTACGAGGCGGGAGCTCCTACAATGAGCAGTTCTTC.

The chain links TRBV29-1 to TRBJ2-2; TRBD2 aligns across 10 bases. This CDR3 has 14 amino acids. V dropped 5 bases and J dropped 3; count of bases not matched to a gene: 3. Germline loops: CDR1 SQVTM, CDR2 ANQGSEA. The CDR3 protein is CSVSGTSDTGELFF. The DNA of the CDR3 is TGCAGCGTTTCCGGGACTAGCGACACCGGGGAGCTGTTTTTT.

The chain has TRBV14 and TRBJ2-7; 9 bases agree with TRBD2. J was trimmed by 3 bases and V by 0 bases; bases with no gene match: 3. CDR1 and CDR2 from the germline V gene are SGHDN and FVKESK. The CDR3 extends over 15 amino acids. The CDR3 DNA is TGTGCCAGCAGCCAAGACCTAGCGGGGTACTACGAGCAGTACTTC. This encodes CASSQDLAGYYEQYF.

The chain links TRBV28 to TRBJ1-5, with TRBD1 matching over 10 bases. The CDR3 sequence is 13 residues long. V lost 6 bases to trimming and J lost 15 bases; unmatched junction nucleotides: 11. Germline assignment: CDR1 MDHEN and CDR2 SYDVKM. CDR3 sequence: CASSTDGQGVPHF. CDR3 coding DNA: TGTGCCAGCAGCACCGACGGACAGGGGGTTCCGCATTTT.

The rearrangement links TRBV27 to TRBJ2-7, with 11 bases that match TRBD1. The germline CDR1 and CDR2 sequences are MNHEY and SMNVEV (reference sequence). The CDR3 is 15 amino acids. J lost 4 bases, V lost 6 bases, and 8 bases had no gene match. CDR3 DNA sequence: TGTGCCAGCAGGCCCCGGACAGGGGGCTGGTACGAGCAGTACTTC. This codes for CASRPRTGGWYEQYF.